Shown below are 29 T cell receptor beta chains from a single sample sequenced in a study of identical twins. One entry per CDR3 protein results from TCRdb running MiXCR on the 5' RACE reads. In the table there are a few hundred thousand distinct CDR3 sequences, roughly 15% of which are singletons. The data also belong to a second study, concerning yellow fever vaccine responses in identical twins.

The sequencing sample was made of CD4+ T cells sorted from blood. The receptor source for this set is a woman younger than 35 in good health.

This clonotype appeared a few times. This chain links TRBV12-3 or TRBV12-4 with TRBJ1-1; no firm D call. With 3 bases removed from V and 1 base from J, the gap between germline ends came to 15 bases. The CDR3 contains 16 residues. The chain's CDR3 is CASSLDLGTTNTEAFF. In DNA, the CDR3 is TGTGCCAGCAGTTTGGACCTTGGAACTACGAACACTGAAGCTTTCTTT.

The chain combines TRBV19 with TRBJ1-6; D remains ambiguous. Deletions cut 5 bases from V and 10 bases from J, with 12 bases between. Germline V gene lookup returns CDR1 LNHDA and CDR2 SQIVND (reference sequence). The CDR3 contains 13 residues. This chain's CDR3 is CASSPRLGSPLHF. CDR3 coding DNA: TGTGCCAGTAGTCCTCGCCTAGGGTCACCCCTCCACTTT.

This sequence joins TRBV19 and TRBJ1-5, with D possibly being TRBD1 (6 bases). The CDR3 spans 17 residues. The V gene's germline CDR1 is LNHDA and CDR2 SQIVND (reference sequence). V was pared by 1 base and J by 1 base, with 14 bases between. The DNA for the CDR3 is TGTGCCAGTAGTATAGCCCCTCCGGACAGAAGCAATCAGCCCCAGCATTTT. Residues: CASSIAPPDRSNQPQHF.

The CDR3 reads CASKLGWSYEQYF. In nucleotides, the CDR3 is TGCGCCAGCAAGCTGGGGTGGTCCTACGAGCAGTACTTC. The chain joins TRBV5-1 to TRBJ2-7; D is unclear. Per germline, CDR1 SGHRS and CDR2 YFSETQ. Deletions cut 6 bases from V and 1 base from J, with 11 bases between. The CDR3 sequence is 13 residues long.

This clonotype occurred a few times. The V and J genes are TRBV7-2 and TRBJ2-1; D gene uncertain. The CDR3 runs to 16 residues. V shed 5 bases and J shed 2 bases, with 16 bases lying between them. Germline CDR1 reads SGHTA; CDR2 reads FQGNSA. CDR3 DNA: TGTGCCAGCAGCCCCGTTGGCCCTACACCCTACAATGAGCAGTTCTTC. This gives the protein CASSPVGPTPYNEQFF.

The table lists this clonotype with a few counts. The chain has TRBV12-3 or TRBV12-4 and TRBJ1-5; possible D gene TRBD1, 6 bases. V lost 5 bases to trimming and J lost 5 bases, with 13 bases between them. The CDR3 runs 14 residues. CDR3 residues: CASSMRQADQPQHF. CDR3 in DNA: TGTGCCAGCAGTATGAGACAGGCTGATCAGCCCCAGCATTTT.

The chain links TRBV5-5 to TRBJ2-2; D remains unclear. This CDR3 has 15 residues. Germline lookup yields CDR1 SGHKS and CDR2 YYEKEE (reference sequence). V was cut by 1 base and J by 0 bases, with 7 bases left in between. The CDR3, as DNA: TGTGCCAGCAGCTTGTGGCACTCGAACACCGGGGAGCTGTTTTTT. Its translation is CASSLWHSNTGELFF. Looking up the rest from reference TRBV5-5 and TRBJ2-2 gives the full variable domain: DAGVTQSPTHLIKTRGQQVTLRCSPISGHKSVSWYQQVLGQGPQFIFQYYEKEERGRGNFPDRFSARQFPNYSSELNVNALLLGDSALYLCASSLWHSNTGELFFGEGSRLTVL.

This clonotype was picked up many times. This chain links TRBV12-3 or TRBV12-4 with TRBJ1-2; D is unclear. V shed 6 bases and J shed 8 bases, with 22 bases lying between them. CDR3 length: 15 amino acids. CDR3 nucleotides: TGTGCCAGCAGCGACGAGGATCCAGGAATTCGGGGCTACACCTTC. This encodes CASSDEDPGIRGYTF.

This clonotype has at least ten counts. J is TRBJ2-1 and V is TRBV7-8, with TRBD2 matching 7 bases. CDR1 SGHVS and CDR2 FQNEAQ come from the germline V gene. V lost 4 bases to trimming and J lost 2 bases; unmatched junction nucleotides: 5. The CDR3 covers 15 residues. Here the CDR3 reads CASSSPSGPYNEQFF. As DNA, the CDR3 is TGTGCCAGCAGCTCCCCTAGCGGTCCCTACAATGAGCAGTTCTTC.

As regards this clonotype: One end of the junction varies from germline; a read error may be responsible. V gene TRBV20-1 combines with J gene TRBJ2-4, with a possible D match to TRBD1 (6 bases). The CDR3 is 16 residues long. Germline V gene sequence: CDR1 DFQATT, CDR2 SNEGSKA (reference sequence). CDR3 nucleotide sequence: TGCTGTGCTAGGATTCAACAGGGTGAGACCAAAAACATTCAGTACTTC. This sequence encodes CCARIQQGETKNIQYF.

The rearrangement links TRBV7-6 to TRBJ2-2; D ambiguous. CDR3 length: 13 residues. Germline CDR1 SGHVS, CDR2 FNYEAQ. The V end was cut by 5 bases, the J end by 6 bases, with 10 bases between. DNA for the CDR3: TGTGCCAGCAGCCCGCGAGAGGCCGGGGAGCTGTTTTTT. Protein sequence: CASSPREAGELFF.

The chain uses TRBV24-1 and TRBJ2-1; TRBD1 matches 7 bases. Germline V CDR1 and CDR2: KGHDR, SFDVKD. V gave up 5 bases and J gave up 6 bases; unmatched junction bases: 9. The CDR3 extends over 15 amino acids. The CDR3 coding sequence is TGTGCCACCAGTGGGGGACAGCCTGTCGGCAATGAGCAGTTCTTC. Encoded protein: CATSGGQPVGNEQFF.

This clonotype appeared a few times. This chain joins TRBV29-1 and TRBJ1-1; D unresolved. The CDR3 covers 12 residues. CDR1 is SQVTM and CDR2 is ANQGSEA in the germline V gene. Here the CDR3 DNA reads TGCAGTGTAGGCCTGGGGAACACTGAAGCTTTCTTT. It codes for CSVGLGNTEAFF.

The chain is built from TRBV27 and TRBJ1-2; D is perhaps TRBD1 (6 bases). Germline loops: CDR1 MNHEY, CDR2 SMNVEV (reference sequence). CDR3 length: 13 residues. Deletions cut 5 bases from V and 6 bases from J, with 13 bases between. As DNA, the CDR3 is TGTGCCAGCAGTCCAAGGGGGACTAATGGCTACACCTTC. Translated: CASSPRGTNGYTF.

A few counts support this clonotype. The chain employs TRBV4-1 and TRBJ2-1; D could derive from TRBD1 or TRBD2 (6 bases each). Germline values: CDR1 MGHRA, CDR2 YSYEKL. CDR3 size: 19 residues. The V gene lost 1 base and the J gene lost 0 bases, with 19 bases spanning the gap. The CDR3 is CASSQVGGGAGYSYNEQFF. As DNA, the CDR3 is TGCGCCAGCAGCCAAGTGGGGGGCGGCGCGGGGTACTCCTACAATGAGCAGTTCTTC.

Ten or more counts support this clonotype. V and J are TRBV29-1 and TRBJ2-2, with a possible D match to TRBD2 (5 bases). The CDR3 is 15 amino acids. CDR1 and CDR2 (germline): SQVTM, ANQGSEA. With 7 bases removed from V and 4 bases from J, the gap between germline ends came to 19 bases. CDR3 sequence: CSAQLGQRSTGELFF. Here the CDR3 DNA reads TGCAGCGCCCAATTAGGGCAGCGGAGCACCGGGGAGCTGTTTTTT.

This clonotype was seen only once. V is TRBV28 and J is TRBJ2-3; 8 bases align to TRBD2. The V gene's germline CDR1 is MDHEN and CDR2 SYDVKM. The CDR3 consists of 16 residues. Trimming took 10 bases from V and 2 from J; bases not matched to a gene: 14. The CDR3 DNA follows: TGTGCCACCAGAGTCCCTCCGGGACTAGACACAGATACGCAGTATTTT. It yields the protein CATRVPPGLDTDTQYF.

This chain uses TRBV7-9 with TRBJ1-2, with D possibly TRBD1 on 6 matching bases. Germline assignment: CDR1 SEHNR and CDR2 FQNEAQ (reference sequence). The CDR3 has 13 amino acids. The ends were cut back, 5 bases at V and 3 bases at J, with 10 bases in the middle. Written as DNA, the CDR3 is TGTGCCAGCAGCACCGCAGGGGACTATGGCTACACCTTC. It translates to CASSTAGDYGYTF.

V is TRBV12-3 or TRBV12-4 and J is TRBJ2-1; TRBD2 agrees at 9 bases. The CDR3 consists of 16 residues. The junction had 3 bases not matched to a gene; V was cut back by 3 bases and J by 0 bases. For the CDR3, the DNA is TGTGCCAGCAGTTTTGGTAGCGGGAGCTCCTACAATGAGCAGTTCTTC. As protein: CASSFGSGSSYNEQFF.

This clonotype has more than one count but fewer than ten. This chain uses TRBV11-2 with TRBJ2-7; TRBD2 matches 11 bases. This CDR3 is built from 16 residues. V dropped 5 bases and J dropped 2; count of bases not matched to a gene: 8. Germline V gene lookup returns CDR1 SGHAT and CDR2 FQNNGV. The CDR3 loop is CASSPPGTSGTYEQYF. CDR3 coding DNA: TGTGCCAGCAGCCCCCCAGGGACTAGCGGTACCTACGAGCAGTACTTC.

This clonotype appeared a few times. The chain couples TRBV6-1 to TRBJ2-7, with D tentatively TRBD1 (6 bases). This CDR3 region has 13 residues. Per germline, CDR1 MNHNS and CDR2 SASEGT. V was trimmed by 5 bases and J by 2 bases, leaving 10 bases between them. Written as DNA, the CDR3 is TGTGCCAGCAGTCGGGACAAGGCCTACGAGCAGTACGTC. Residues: CASSRDKAYEQYV.

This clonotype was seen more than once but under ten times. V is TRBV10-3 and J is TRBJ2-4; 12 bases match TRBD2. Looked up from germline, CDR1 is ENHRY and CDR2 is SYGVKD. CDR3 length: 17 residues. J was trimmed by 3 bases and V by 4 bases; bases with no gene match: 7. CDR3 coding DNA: TGTGCCATCAGTGCTTCTAGCGGGGGGGCGGTCAAAAACATTCAGTACTTC. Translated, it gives CAISASSGGAVKNIQYF.

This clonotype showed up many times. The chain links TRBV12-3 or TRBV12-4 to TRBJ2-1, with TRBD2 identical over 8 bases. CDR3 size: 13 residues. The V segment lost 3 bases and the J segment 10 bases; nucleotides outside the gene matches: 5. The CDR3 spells CASSLTAGDEQFF. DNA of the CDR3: TGTGCCAGCAGTTTGACAGCGGGAGACGAGCAGTTCTTC.

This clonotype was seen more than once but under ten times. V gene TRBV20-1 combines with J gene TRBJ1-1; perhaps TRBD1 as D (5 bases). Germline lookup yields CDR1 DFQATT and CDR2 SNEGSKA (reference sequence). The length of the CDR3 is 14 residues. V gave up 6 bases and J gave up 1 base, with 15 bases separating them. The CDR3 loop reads CSAASGTANTEAFF. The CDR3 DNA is TGCAGTGCGGCCTCCGGGACGGCGAACACTGAAGCTTTCTTT.

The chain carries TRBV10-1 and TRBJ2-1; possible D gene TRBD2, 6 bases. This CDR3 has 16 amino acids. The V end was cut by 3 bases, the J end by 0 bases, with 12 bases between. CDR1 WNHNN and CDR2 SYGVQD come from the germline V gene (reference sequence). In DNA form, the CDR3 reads TGCGCCAGCAGTGACGCAGGAGGGAGCTCCTACAATGAGCAGTTCTTC. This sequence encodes CASSDAGGSSYNEQFF.

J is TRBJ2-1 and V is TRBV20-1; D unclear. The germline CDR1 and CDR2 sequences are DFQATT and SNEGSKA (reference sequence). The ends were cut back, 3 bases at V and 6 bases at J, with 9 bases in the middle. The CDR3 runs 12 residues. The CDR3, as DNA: TGCAGTGCTAGGGCCCACCGCAATGAGCAGTTCTTC. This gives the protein CSARAHRNEQFF.

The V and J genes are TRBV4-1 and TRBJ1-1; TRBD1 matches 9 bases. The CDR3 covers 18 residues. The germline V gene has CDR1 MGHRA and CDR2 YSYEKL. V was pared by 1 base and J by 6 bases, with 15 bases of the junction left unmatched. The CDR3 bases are TGCGCCAGCAGCCAAGGGACAGGGGTTTCAATCCCGCGGCCTGAAGCTTTCTTT. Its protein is CASSQGTGVSIPRPEAFF.

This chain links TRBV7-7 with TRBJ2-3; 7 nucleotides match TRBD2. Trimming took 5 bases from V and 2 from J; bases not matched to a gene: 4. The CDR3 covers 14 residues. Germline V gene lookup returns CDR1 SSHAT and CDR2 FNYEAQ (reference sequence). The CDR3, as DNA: TGTGCCAGCAGCCGTAGCGGGTACACAGATACGCAGTATTTT. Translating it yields CASSRSGYTDTQYF.

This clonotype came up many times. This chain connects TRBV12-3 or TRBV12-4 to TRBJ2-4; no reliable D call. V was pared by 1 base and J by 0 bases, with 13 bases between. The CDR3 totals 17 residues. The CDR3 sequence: CASSLGGWALAKNIQYF. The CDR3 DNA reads TGTGCCAGCAGTTTAGGCGGCTGGGCTCTAGCCAAAAACATTCAGTACTTC.